The next 16 T cell receptor beta chains were all read from a single sample in a study of T cell changes during pregnancy in multiple sclerosis. Produced via immunoSEQ multiplex PCR; TCRdb's table is partial and in-frame only. The sample includes more than 75,000 clones, about 95% of them seen just once. Here the sequenced sample was peripheral blood, taken in the third trimester of pregnancy. Source of these receptors: a female donor with multiple sclerosis, enrolled in a pregnancy study.

The CDR3 coding sequence is TGTGCCAGCAGCGTAGCTCCAGATACGCAGTATTTT. Protein sequence: CASSVAPDTQYF. The chain links TRBV9 to TRBJ2-3; no clear D gene. Germline V gives CDR1 SGDLS, CDR2 YYNGEE. The CDR3 is 12 amino acids. Trimming stripped 0 bases from V and 4 bases from J, with 3 bases between.

The CDR3 DNA sequence: TGTGCCAGCAGCTTGGTCTGGGGGCAGGACACTGAAGCTTTCTTT. Translating gives CASSLVWGQDTEAFF. J is TRBJ1-1 and V is TRBV5-6; tentative D call: TRBD1 (6 bases). Germline loops: CDR1 SGHDT, CDR2 YYEEEE. The V and J ends lost 0 bases and 3 bases respectively, with 12 bases between them. The CDR3 loop spans 15 amino acids.

J is TRBJ2-3 and V is TRBV6-5, with D possibly matching TRBD2 (6 bases). In germline, CDR1 is MNHEY, CDR2 SVGAGI. V was clipped by 8 bases and J by 8 bases, with 17 bases between them. The CDR3 is 13 residues long. The CDR3 loop reads CASRLDPTGTQYF. DNA of the CDR3: TGTGCCAGCCGACTAGACCCCACCGGTACGCAGTATTTT.

CDR3 sequence reads: CASSYTTGGLPYEQYF. CDR3 coding DNA: TGTGCCAGCAGTTACACGACAGGGGGTCTCCCCTACGAGCAGTACTTC. This rearrangement joins TRBV6-5 to TRBJ2-7, with TRBD1 matching 9 bases. The CDR3 extends over 16 amino acids. CDR1 MNHEY and CDR2 SVGAGI come from the germline V gene. The ends lost 2 bases at V and 2 bases at J; junction bases unmatched: 7.

This clone was recorded once. The genes are TRBV30 and TRBJ1-1; 7 positions match TRBD1. V shed 8 bases, J shed 6 bases, and the junction held 9 bases outside the gene matches. The CDR3 length is 12 residues. CDR1 and CDR2 (germline): GTSNPN, SVGIG (reference sequence). The CDR3 reads CALSTGIAEAFF. Here the CDR3 DNA reads TGTGCCCTCTCGACAGGGATAGCTGAAGCTTTCTTT.

This clone appeared once. This rearrangement joins TRBV6-6 to TRBJ2-5, with TRBD1 identical over 9 bases. J was trimmed by 7 bases and V by 6 bases; bases with no gene match: 12. Germline CDR1 is MNHNY and CDR2 is SVGAGI (reference sequence). The CDR3 is 15 amino acids. The CDR3 region is CASSRRWTGEATQYF. The CDR3 nucleotides are TGTGCCAGCAGCCGGAGGTGGACAGGGGAAGCGACCCAGTACTTC.

The rearrangement uses TRBV15 and TRBJ2-3, with 10 bases identical to TRBD1. V was clipped by 5 bases and J by 4 bases; unmatched bases: 9. This CDR3 has 16 amino acids. Germline CDR1 reads LNHNV; CDR2 reads YYDKDF (reference sequence). The CDR3 DNA sequence: TGTGCCACCAGCCGAGGGTCGGGACAGGGGTCAGATACGCAGTATTTT. Its protein is CATSRGSGQGSDTQYF.

Worth noting for this clone: Other DNA variants within this sample encode the same CDR3. This chain connects TRBV18 to TRBJ2-3; the D is unclear. Germline loops: CDR1 KGHSH, CDR2 LQKENI. The germline V and J ends were trimmed by 2 bases and 0 bases, with 9 bases remaining between them. The CDR3 is made up of 15 amino acids. This chain's CDR3 is CASSPTAASTDTQYF. The CDR3 nucleotides read TGTGCCAGCTCACCAACGGCGGCTAGCACAGATACGCAGTATTTT.

This chain links TRBV10-2 with TRBJ2-1, with a possible D match to TRBD2 (6 bases). This CDR3 is built from 13 residues. Between the trimmed V and J ends, which lost 4 bases and 3 bases, there was a span of 7 bases. The germline V gene has CDR1 WSHSY and CDR2 SAAADI. The CDR3 loop reads CASSGGNYNEQFF. In nucleotides, the CDR3 is TGCGCCAGCAGTGGCGGGAACTACAATGAGCAGTTCTTC.

The V gene is TRBV25-1, the J gene TRBJ1-2, with D perhaps TRBD1 (5 bases). V was pared by 0 bases and J by 6 bases, with 11 bases between. The germline gives CDR1 MGHDK, CDR2 SYGVNS. This CDR3 is built from 14 residues. The CDR3 coding sequence is TGTGCCAGCAGTGAATATTACGGGGGGGATGGCTACACCTTC. Amino acids: CASSEYYGGDGYTF.

The chain carries TRBV27 and TRBJ2-7; 7 nucleotides match TRBD1. Germline V gives CDR1 MNHEY, CDR2 SMNVEV (reference sequence). This CDR3 spans 13 amino acids. Trimming took 6 bases from V and 9 from J; bases not matched to a gene: 11. The CDR3 DNA sequence: TGTGCCAGCAGCCTCACAGGGGCTGGAGGGCAGTACTTC. Its protein is CASSLTGAGGQYF.

In regard to this clone: A junction end diverges from the germline sequence, so it may reflect a read error. The chain's CDR3 is CASSRGREDTQYF. As DNA, the CDR3 is TGTGCTAGCAGCCGTGGCCGGGAAGATACGCAGTATTTT. The V gene is TRBV7-7, the J gene TRBJ2-3, with a weak D call TRBD2 (5 bases). The CDR3 contains 13 residues. CDR1 and CDR2 (germline): SSHAT, FNYEAQ (reference sequence).

This clone was seen a handful of times. The chain uses TRBV5-1 and TRBJ1-2; 7 positions match TRBD1. Trimming took 3 bases from V and 4 from J; bases not matched to a gene: 6. The V gene's germline CDR1 is SGHRS and CDR2 YFSETQ. The CDR3 is 14 residues long. The CDR3 reads CASSSDREFYGYTF. The CDR3, as DNA: TGCGCCAGCAGCTCAGACAGGGAGTTCTATGGCTACACCTTC.

The chain uses TRBV28 and TRBJ1-2; TRBD1 aligns across 8 bases. CDR1 is MDHEN and CDR2 is SYDVKM in the germline V gene. The CDR3 covers 13 residues. The V segment lost 6 bases and the J segment 4 bases; nucleotides outside the gene matches: 4. The CDR3 reads CASSGTGFYGYTF. As DNA, the CDR3 is TGTGCCAGCAGCGGGACAGGATTCTATGGCTACACCTTC.

CDR3: CASSREWTEAFF. The CDR3, as DNA: TGTGCCAGCAGCAGGGAATGGACTGAAGCTTTCTTT. The genes are TRBV6-1 and TRBJ1-1; TRBD1 might be the D (5 bases). V was shortened by 6 bases and J by 5 bases, with 10 bases between the two germline ends. The CDR3 totals 12 residues. CDR1 MNHNS and CDR2 SASEGT come from the germline V gene.

V and J are TRBV4-1 and TRBJ1-3; no definite D call. The CDR3 sequence is 18 residues long. Germline assignment: CDR1 MGHRA and CDR2 YSYEKL. V was pared by 0 bases and J by 1 base, with 16 bases between. The CDR3: CASSQEMNRVRSGNTIYF. The CDR3 DNA follows: TGCGCCAGCAGCCAAGAAATGAACCGGGTTAGGTCTGGAAACACCATATATTTT.